This is a list of T cell receptor beta chains from one sample in a study of T cells after yellow fever vaccination. TCRdb itself ran the 5' RACE reads through MiXCR, one entry per CDR3 protein. Here the sample spans roughly 180,000 distinct CDR3 sequences, 6.2% being singletons. The sample consisted of CD4+ T cells sorted from PBMCs, taken on the day of the first yellow fever vaccination. These receptor sequences come from a young man who received the YFV17D yellow fever vaccine. Both conserved end residues are part of each CDR3. A D gene is named only where the DNA matches it firmly. Expanded clones get a size class; other rows say once, few or many, or leave the size out.

TGTGCCAGCAGCTTAGATGCTAGCGGGGGGCTCACAGATACGCAGTATTTT	CASSLDASGGLTDTQYF	TRBD2	17	few	TRBV7-9	TRBJ2-3
TGCAGTGCTAGAGAAGCGGGATGGGGCACTGAAGCTTTCTTT	CSAREAGWGTEAFF	NA	14	NA	TRBV20-1	TRBJ1-1
TGTGCCAGCAGTTTAGCGCCCTTAGGGGTTGAAGCTTTCTTT	CASSLAPLGVEAFF	NA	14	many	TRBV12-3/TRBV12-4	TRBJ1-1
TGTGCCAGCAAACTAGCGGGGGGTAATACGCAGTATTTT	CASKLAGGNTQYF	TRBD2	13	many	TRBV5-6	TRBJ2-3
TGTGCCAGCAGTCGGGCGAGGAGCGGGGGCCTCCAAGAGACCCAGTACTTC	CASSRARSGGLQETQYF	TRBD2	17	many	TRBV6-2/TRBV6-3	TRBJ2-5
TGTGCCAGCAGCGTGGCGGGGGCAAATGAGCAGTTCTTC	CASSVAGANEQFF	NA	13	few	TRBV9	TRBJ2-1
TGTGCCAGCAGCTTAGGAAGGTCGACCCAGTACTTC	CASSLGRSTQYF	NA	12	few	TRBV7-2	TRBJ2-5
TGTGCCAGCAGTTACGCCGAGGGGGCGGGTCAGCCCCAGCATTTT	CASSYAEGAGQPQHF	TRBD1	15	few	TRBV6-5	TRBJ1-5
TGCGCCAGCAGCGGAGGGGAGGACTATTACGACAATGAGCAGTTCTTC	CASSGGEDYYDNEQFF	NA	16	many	TRBV5-1	TRBJ2-1
TGTGCCAGCAGTTTATTCCGATTCCCCTACGAGCAGTACTTC	CASSLFRFPYEQYF	NA	14	many	TRBV12-3/TRBV12-4	TRBJ2-7
TGTGCCAGCAGTGAAATACACCAGCCCCAGCATTTT	CASSEIHQPQHF	NA	12	many	TRBV2	TRBJ1-5
TGTGCCAGTAGTAGGTATGGAGGGCAAGAGACCCAGTACTTC	CASSRYGGQETQYF	NA	14	few	TRBV19	TRBJ2-5
TGCAGTGCTAGAGATCCTAGGGACCCCACCCCCTACGAGCAGTACTTC	CSARDPRDPTPYEQYF	NA	16	few	TRBV20-1	TRBJ2-7
TGTGCCAGCTCACCCGGACAGGAGGCGATGTCACCCCTCCACTTT	CASSPGQEAMSPLHF	TRBD1	15	NA	TRBV18	TRBJ1-6
TGTGCCAGCAGGAGGGGACTAGTCACAGATACGCAGTATTTT	CASRRGLVTDTQYF	TRBD2	14	few	TRBV6-1	TRBJ2-3
TGCGCCAGCAGCTTGAGTTGGGGACAGGGCTTGTGGAATGAGCAGTTCTTC	CASSLSWGQGLWNEQFF	TRBD1	17	many	TRBV5-1	TRBJ2-1
TGTGCCAGCAGCTTAGTACTAGCAGGGGATGAGCAGTTCTTC	CASSLVLAGDEQFF	NA	14	few	TRBV11-1	TRBJ2-1
TGTGCCAGCAGTTTAGAAGTAGGACCCCTCTACGAGCAGTACTTC	CASSLEVGPLYEQYF	NA	15	few	TRBV12-3/TRBV12-4	TRBJ2-7
TGCGCCAGCAGCTTGGAGGGTCTAGCGGGAAACACAGATACGCAGTATTTT	CASSLEGLAGNTDTQYF	TRBD2	17	many	TRBV5-1	TRBJ2-3
TGTGCCAGCAGCTTGGCTTTACAGGGCTACGAGCAGTACTTC	CASSLALQGYEQYF	NA	14	few	TRBV5-4	TRBJ2-7
TGCGCCAGCGGTTCACAAGGATCGTTGGACTATGGCTACACCTTC	CASGSQGSLDYGYTF	NA	15	few	TRBV5-1	TRBJ1-2
TGTGCCAGCAGTTACCGGGATCAAGGGGAAGCTTTCTTT	CASSYRDQGEAFF	NA	13	many	TRBV6-5	TRBJ1-1
TGTGCCACCCCTCAAGAGGCATTCCAAGAGACCCAGTACTTC	CATPQEAFQETQYF	NA	14	many	TRBV12-3/TRBV12-4	TRBJ2-5
TGCGCCAGCAGCTTTGGTACAGGGGGCCGTGAAGGCTACACCTTC	CASSFGTGGREGYTF	TRBD1	15	many	TRBV5-1	TRBJ1-2
TGTGCCAGCAGCAAAAACAGGGGGCTCCTACAAGAGACCCAGTACTTC	CASSKNRGLLQETQYF	TRBD1	16	many	TRBV12-3/TRBV12-4	TRBJ2-5
TGTGCCAGCAGCCATCCCTACAGGGGGAGGGAGACCCAGTACTTC	CASSHPYRGRETQYF	TRBD1	15	NA	TRBV5-4	TRBJ2-5
TGTGCCTCTCGGGACAGCACCTCTGGAAACACCATATATTTT	CASRDSTSGNTIYF	TRBD1	14	NA	TRBV10-3	TRBJ1-3
TGTGCCAGCAGGCCACCCTGGGTTCCATTGAACACTGAAGCTTTCTTT	CASRPPWVPLNTEAFF	NA	16	NA	TRBV6-2/TRBV6-3	TRBJ1-1
TGCGCCAGCAGCTTGCAGGGGACTAGCGTCGAGACCCAGTACTTC	CASSLQGTSVETQYF	TRBD2	15	many	TRBV5-1	TRBJ2-5
TGTGCCAGCAGCTTTAAGGGGGTAAACACCGGGGAGCTGTTTTTT	CASSFKGVNTGELFF	NA	15	many	TRBV5-4	TRBJ2-2
TGTGCCAGCAGCCAAACAGGGGACACCGGGGAGCTGTTTTTT	CASSQTGDTGELFF	TRBD1	14	many	TRBV28	TRBJ2-2
TGTGCCAGCATCCCCGGCTCTGGGGCCAACGTCCTGACTTTC	CASIPGSGANVLTF	NA	14	NA	TRBV28	TRBJ2-6
TGTGCCAGCAGCTCGGACAGGTTGTGGGAGACCCAGTACTTC	CASSSDRLWETQYF	TRBD1	14	few	TRBV5-5	TRBJ2-5
TGTGCCAGCTCACCATTCCTAGCGGAGGGCACAGATACGCAGTATTTT	CASSPFLAEGTDTQYF	TRBD2	16	NA	TRBV18	TRBJ2-3
TGTGCCAGCAGCACAGAGGGACAGCCCCAAGAGACCCAGTACTTC	CASSTEGQPQETQYF	TRBD1	15	many	TRBV7-9	TRBJ2-5
TGTGCCAGCAGCCCGACCGTTACGGGTTCACCCCTCCACTTT	CASSPTVTGSPLHF	NA	14	NA	TRBV7-9	TRBJ1-6
TGTGCCAGCAGCTTAGACAGCGATTTTATTGCAGATACGCAGTATTTT	CASSLDSDFIADTQYF	NA	16	few	TRBV7-8	TRBJ2-3
TGTGCCAGCAGTTCCCACCTCGAACAGCCCCAGCATTTT	CASSSHLEQPQHF	NA	13	many	TRBV6-5	TRBJ1-5
TGTGCCAGCACTCGGGAGGGGAGCTCCTATAATTCACCCCTCCACTTT	CASTREGSSYNSPLHF	NA	16	few	TRBV5-5	TRBJ1-6
TGTGCCAGCAGCCAAGCCTCCCCGGGACAGGGTCGCGGGGAGCTGTTTTTT	CASSQASPGQGRGELFF	TRBD1	17	NA	TRBV4-2	TRBJ2-2
TGTGCCAGCAGCTTAACTAGCGGGGCGCCAGATACGCAGTATTTT	CASSLTSGAPDTQYF	TRBD2	15	many	TRBV7-9	TRBJ2-3
TGTGCCAGCAGTTTTTGGCTAGCGGGGGTCAAGCAGTTCTTC	CASSFWLAGVKQFF	TRBD2	14	few	TRBV12-3/TRBV12-4	TRBJ2-1
TGTGCCAGCAGCTTAGGACAGGGGGCAGGTCAGCCCCAGCATTTT	CASSLGQGAGQPQHF	TRBD1	15	many	TRBV7-6	TRBJ1-5
TGTGCCAGCAGGAGGGTATACAGGGGAGGGGATGGCTACACCTTC	CASRRVYRGGDGYTF	TRBD1	15	few	TRBV2	TRBJ1-2
TGTGCCAGCAGCCCCAGGACGCCAGGAGAGACCCAGTACTTC	CASSPRTPGETQYF	NA	14	many	TRBV7-2	TRBJ2-5
TGCGCCAGCAGCTTGGGAGAGGCAGCGAAAGAGACCCAGTACTTC	CASSLGEAAKETQYF	NA	15	many	TRBV5-1	TRBJ2-5
TGTGCCAGCAGCTTGGTGGGGACTGGCTACACCTTC	CASSLVGTGYTF	NA	12	few	TRBV5-6	TRBJ1-2
TGTGCCAGCAGCTTAGACAGAGGATTGAAAGGTAACACTGAAGCTTTCTTT	CASSLDRGLKGNTEAFF	NA	17	few	TRBV7-9	TRBJ1-1